This T cell receptor (beta chain) came from a study of HIV-infected patients and healthy controls. CDR3 length: 13 residues. The ends were cut back, 3 bases at V and 7 bases at J, with 14 bases in the middle. From germline, CDR1 is SGHRS and CDR2 YFSETQ. No cell fractionation was done, so the repertoire covers all unsorted peripheral blood T cells. Peripheral blood, 2 to 2.5 ml, was drawn for RNA extraction. This clonotype was seen at least ten times. cDNA was made from 500 ng RNA using alpha and beta constant primers. Separate chain-specific third strand synthesis with multiplexing indices produced the alpha and beta libraries. A 5' RACE adapter with a random hexamer and the SP2 primer site was joined to cDNA. Priming off the SP2 site generated the second strand. The library had 12-nucleotide molecular identifiers formed by two random hexamers joined together. TCRdb reanalysed the 5' RACE reads using MiXCR and keeps one entry per CDR3 protein. The sample includes 15,000 to 20,000 distinct CDR3 sequences, more than 8% of them seen just once.

Input material: blood. This TCR was recovered from an adult in good health. The rearrangement links TRBV5-1 to TRBJ2-7, with D perhaps being TRBD1 or TRBD2 (5 bases each). The CDR3 reads CASSWGPTGEQYF. The CDR3 DNA is TGCGCCAGCAGCTGGGGACCGACGGGAGAGCAGTACTTC.